Listed here is a single T cell receptor beta chain. Its antigen is still unknown. Assay: immunoSEQ multiplex PCR; the TCRdb copy retains only in-frame clones and omits some. The data show tens of thousands of clones, with roughly 88% seen just once and about 0.66% held by the top ten. This sample is part of a study of stem cell transplantation in POMP-related autoinflammatory disease. The wider study: Defective thymoproteasomes were hypothesized to impair CD8+ T-cell positive selection. Neutrophil and platelet engraftment from the graft donor was 100% through one year after transplant.

Study-wide results and caveats: Fewer unique TRB V-J gene pairings were identified in patients with PRAID. A trend toward lower repertoire diversity and greater clonality appeared in every analyzed T-cell subset of PRAID patients.

CDR1 MGHRA and CDR2 YSYEKL come from the germline V gene. V lost 6 bases, J lost 4 bases, and 8 bases stayed unmatched. CDR3 size: 15 residues. The sequencing here drew on CD4+ T cells from PBMCs, taken after stem cell transplantation. V and J are TRBV4-1 and TRBJ2-5; 10 bases map to TRBD2. This clonotype was sampled from a human patient with POMP-related autoinflammation and immune dysregulation (PRAID). These T cells may partly come from the graft donor. CDR3 in DNA: TGCGCCAGCAGAGTAGAAGCGGGGGGGCTAGAGACCCAGTACTTC. This sequence encodes CASRVEAGGLETQYF.